The clone carrying this T cell receptor (beta chain) has only a few counts. The sample is drawn from a study of tumor-infiltrating lymphocytes in primary liver carcinoma. This CDR3 has 13 amino acids. Trimming removed 5 bases from V and 5 bases from J, with 10 bases in between. The germline CDR1 and CDR2 sequences are KGHSH and LQKENI. From roughly 21-30 mg of unsorted bulk tissue, DNA and RNA were co-extracted together. Priming with a constant-region primer yielded TCR beta cDNA from 400 to 550 ng total RNA. Modified slightly, ARM-PCR produced TCR beta libraries over three nested multiplex PCR rounds. A C-beta reverse primer was combined with TRBV1-TRBV30 forward primers in the first two PCR rounds, and each round had 10 cycles. Each CDR3 protein gets one entry after TCRdb re-called the multiplex PCR reads with MiXCR. Of about 75,000 distinct CDR3 sequences in the sample, 69% were seen once.

This receptor was identified in a man aged 35-49 years with primary liver carcinoma and hepatitis B virus infection. This rearrangement joins TRBV18 to TRBJ1-5; the D is unclear. What was sequenced was tumor-adjacent normal liver tissue. DNA of the CDR3: TGTGCCAGCTCAATTGGGTCCGATCAGCCCCAGCATTTT. It encodes CASSIGSDQPQHF.